These 15 T cell receptor beta chains share one sample of origin, sequenced in a study of PD-1 blockade in classical Hodgkin lymphoma. TCRdb keeps only in-frame clones here, not all; method: immunoSEQ multiplex PCR. The sample records approximately 96,000 clones, just over 90% being singletons. Specified time point: cycle 4 day 1 (C4D1), after more than 5 weeks of nivolumab. Each and every patient relapsed after autologous stem cell transplantation, and patients got differing brentuximab vedotin exposure. The starting material was peripheral blood mononuclear cells (PBMCs), obtained before the fourth cycle of nivolumab. All receptors come from a human donor with classical Hodgkin lymphoma.

The chain is built from TRBV28 and TRBJ2-7; possibly TRBD2 for D (5 bases). V was cut by 2 bases and J by 4 bases, with 15 bases left in between. The CDR3 is 15 amino acids. CDR1 is MDHEN and CDR2 is SYDVKM in the germline V gene. CDR3 sequence (DNA): TGTGCCAGCAGTTTAGGGCTAGCAAACCTATACGAGCAGTACTTC. This translates into CASSLGLANLYEQYF.

This clone was found once. Here the CDR3 reads CASSTKTGEGTEAFF. The CDR3 DNA sequence: TGTGCCAGCAGCACCAAGACAGGGGAGGGCACTGAAGCTTTCTTT. The chain has TRBV11-2 and TRBJ1-1, with TRBD1 matching over 8 bases. The trim removed 5 bases at V and 4 bases at J, leaving 9 bases unmatched. Germline V gene data show CDR1 as SGHAT and CDR2 as FQNNGV. The length of the CDR3 is 15 residues.

The table lists this clone with a count of one. The V call is TRBV11-3, the J call TRBJ2-2, with no clear D. V was clipped by 5 bases and J by 5 bases, with 6 bases between them. There are 12 residues in the CDR3. In germline, CDR1 is SGHNT, CDR2 YENEEA. This chain's CDR3 is CASSPDTGELFF. For the CDR3, the DNA is TGTGCCAGCAGCCCTGATACCGGGGAGCTGTTTTTT.

V gene TRBV29-1 combines with J gene TRBJ2-7, with 8 bases identical to TRBD1. J was trimmed by 4 bases and V by 4 bases; bases with no gene match: 6. Germline CDR1 and CDR2: SQVTM and ANQGSEA. The length of the CDR3 is 13 residues. In DNA, the CDR3 is TGCAGCGTTGTGACAGGGGATATTTACGAGCAGTACTTC. Translation gives CSVVTGDIYEQYF.

This chain connects TRBV19 to TRBJ1-5, with 7 bases that match TRBD1. This CDR3 is 16 amino acids long. V shed 3 bases and J 7 bases; nucleotides not matched to a gene: 12. Germline CDR1 LNHDA, CDR2 SQIVND (reference sequence). CDR3 nucleotide sequence: TGTGCCAGTAGTATGGGGTTTGTGACAGGGAAACAGCCCCAGCATTTT. Residues: CASSMGFVTGKQPQHF.

The chain recombines TRBV7-2 with TRBJ2-1; D is ambiguous. CDR1 and CDR2 (germline): SGHTA, FQGNSA. V was cut by 3 bases and J by 1 base, with 10 bases left in between. The CDR3 spans 15 residues. CDR3 sequence reads: CASSFLASSYNEQFF. For the CDR3, the DNA is TGTGCCAGCAGCTTCTTGGCCTCGTCCTACAATGAGCAGTTCTTC.

This clone was found once. The V and J genes are TRBV5-6 and TRBJ2-3, with 9 positions matching TRBD1. The CDR3 is 15 amino acids. The trim removed 4 bases at V and 3 bases at J, leaving 6 bases unmatched. Per the germline V gene, CDR1 is SGHDT and CDR2 is YYEEEE. The CDR3 sequence: CASSGNRGQTDTQYF. The CDR3 DNA sequence: TGTGCCAGCAGCGGCAACAGGGGGCAAACAGATACGCAGTATTTT.

The chain carries TRBV27 and TRBJ1-2; D might be TRBD1 (5 bases). The CDR3 is made up of 16 amino acids. V was trimmed by 4 bases and J by 7 bases, leaving 22 bases between them. CDR1 is MNHEY and CDR2 is SMNVEV in the germline V gene (reference sequence). In DNA form, the CDR3 reads TGTGCCAGCAGTTATTTCGAGGGGAGGGGTACGGCTGGCTACACCTTC. Residues: CASSYFEGRGTAGYTF.

The chain uses TRBV27 and TRBJ2-2; D remains ambiguous. The CDR3 is made up of 19 amino acids. In germline, CDR1 is MNHEY, CDR2 SMNVEV (reference sequence). The V end lost 0 bases, the J end lost 0 bases, and 17 bases lay between the germline ends. This CDR3 reads CASSLSGWRPAANTGELFF. Written as DNA, the CDR3 is TGTGCCAGCAGTTTATCGGGCTGGCGGCCGGCCGCGAACACCGGGGAGCTGTTTTTT.

The chain combines TRBV19 with TRBJ1-4, with D unresolved. The germline V gene has CDR1 LNHDA and CDR2 SQIVND (reference sequence). The ends were cut back, 6 bases at V and 7 bases at J, with 15 bases in the middle. The CDR3 spans 14 residues. The DNA of the CDR3 is TGTGCCAGTAGGGACCTCCTAGCGAGTGAAAAACTGTTTTTT. It encodes CASRDLLASEKLFF.

The chain recombines TRBV5-1 with TRBJ1-2; D might be TRBD1 (5 bases). CDR3 length equals 13 residues. Germline-derived CDR1 and CDR2 are SGHRS and YFSETQ. Trimming shortened V by 6 bases and J by 4 bases, and 13 bases separated the two germline ends. CDR3 loop: CASTSTAPYGYTF. The CDR3 DNA reads as TGCGCCAGCACCTCGACAGCGCCCTATGGCTACACCTTC.

The V call is TRBV15, the J call TRBJ1-4; no clear D. Trimming left V 3 bases short and J 8 bases short, with 10 bases between. The CDR3 consists of 13 residues. Germline CDR1 and CDR2: LNHNV and YYDKDF (reference sequence). The CDR3 region is CATSSRANEKLFF. As DNA, the CDR3 is TGTGCCACCAGCAGTCGGGCAAACGAAAAACTGTTTTTT. Full variable domain (missing parts from reference TRBV15 and TRBJ1-4): DAMVIQNPRYQVTQFGKPVTLSCSQTLNHNVMYWYQQKSSQAPKLLFHYYDKDFNNEADTPDNFQSRRPNTSFCFLDIRSPGLGDTAMYLCATSSRANEKLFFGSGTQLSVL.

The chain employs TRBV5-1 and TRBJ2-5; D gene ambiguous. This CDR3 spans 15 amino acids. The ends were cut back, 3 bases at V and 1 base at J, with 13 bases in the middle. Germline CDR1 SGHRS, CDR2 YFSETQ. CDR3 in amino acids: CASSSGFIFQETQYF. The CDR3 DNA reads TGCGCCAGCAGCTCGGGCTTTATCTTCCAAGAGACCCAGTACTTC.

This clone was detected once. CDR3 sequence: CASSFVRTMLAGVSYEQYF. CDR3 DNA: TGTGCCAGCAGCTTCGTCCGGACGATGCTAGCGGGAGTGTCCTACGAGCAGTACTTC. The chain employs TRBV7-8 and TRBJ2-7; 10 bases line up with TRBD2. The CDR3 loop spans 19 amino acids. In germline, CDR1 is SGHVS, CDR2 FQNEAQ. J was trimmed by 1 base and V by 3 bases; bases with no gene match: 15.

The chain is built from TRBV7-2 and TRBJ2-1; 8 bases match TRBD2. The CDR3 spans 13 residues. The germline gives CDR1 SGHTA, CDR2 FQGNSA. Germline trimming cut 5 bases from V and 10 bases from J; bases unmatched to any gene: 7. Here the CDR3 reads CASSPPPSGEQFF. DNA for the CDR3: TGTGCCAGCAGCCCCCCCCCTAGCGGGGAGCAGTTCTTC.